This T cell receptor (beta chain) was retrieved from a study of cytomegalovirus exposure and HLA in healthy donors. Study-wide results and limits: Among the CMV-associated chains, a few were confirmed in vitro as specific for CMV antigens. It was reportedly the case that the classifier diagnosed cytomegalovirus status with high specificity and sensitivity.

As concerns this clone: The target antigen is unknown.

Generated by immunoSEQ multiplex PCR, the TCRdb table keeps only in-frame clones and is missing some. This repertoire shows over 110,000 clones, around 86% found once; its top ten account for 8.7%. This TCR was sampled from a young man in good health and CMV-seropositive. Source material: PBMCs.

The CDR3 region is CASSQERWGTYEQYF. CDR3 sequence (DNA): TGCGCCAGCAGCCAAGAACGGTGGGGCACCTACGAGCAGTACTTC. The V gene is TRBV4-1, the J gene TRBJ2-7; TRBD1 might be the D (5 bases). CDR3 length: 15 residues. The V end was cut by 0 bases, the J end by 2 bases, with 11 bases between. Germline values: CDR1 MGHRA, CDR2 YSYEKL.